A single sample gave rise to the 32 T cell receptor beta chains below, sequenced in a study of shared clonotypes between healthy human individuals. Sequencing used immunoSEQ multiplex PCR; TCRdb keeps in-frame clones, though not all of them. The repertoire holds millions of clones, with about 92% as singletons. Terminally differentiated effector memory CD45RA+ cells were excluded from the naive CD8 cells, which were CD45RO-negative and positively selected for CCR7. Sequenced material: naive CD8+ T cells from PBMCs. The receptors stem from a man aged 18 to 29 in good health. Some clones in this sample may be carry-over from other donors' samples.

This chain links TRBV19 with TRBJ2-3; 11 nucleotides agree with TRBD2. From germline, CDR1 is LNHDA and CDR2 SQIVND (reference sequence). CDR3 length: 17 residues. After removal of 4 bases from V and 1 base from J, the junction contained 7 bases not matched to a gene. CDR3 DNA sequence: TGTGCCAGTAGTACTCTACTAGCGGGAGAAGGCACAGATACGCAGTATTTT. Encoded protein: CASSTLLAGEGTDTQYF.

The chain employs TRBV7-2 and TRBJ2-2; the D is unclear. The CDR3 is made up of 16 amino acids. The V and J ends lost 5 bases and 1 base respectively, with 14 bases between them. From germline, CDR1 is SGHTA and CDR2 FQGNSA. CDR3 sequence reads: CASSPFRAWNTGELFF. CDR3 sequence (DNA): TGTGCCAGCAGCCCCTTTAGGGCTTGGAACACCGGGGAGCTGTTTTTT.

This chain connects TRBV27 to TRBJ2-1; a weak D match, TRBD2 (6 bases). Germline V gene sequence: CDR1 MNHEY, CDR2 SMNVEV (reference sequence). V gave up 2 bases and J gave up 3 bases, with 20 bases separating them. This CDR3 is 18 amino acids long. The CDR3 region is CASSLVLVWGVSYNEQFF. The DNA for the CDR3 is TGTGCCAGCAGTTTAGTCCTTGTCTGGGGGGTTAGCTACAATGAGCAGTTCTTC.

Concerning this clone itself: The same CDR3 is also encoded by other DNA sequences in this sample. V is TRBV27 and J is TRBJ2-7; 9 bases fit TRBD2. V gave up 4 bases and J gave up 1 base; unmatched junction bases: 2. In germline, CDR1 is MNHEY, CDR2 SMNVEV (reference sequence). The CDR3 is 14 amino acids. The DNA for the CDR3 is TGTGCCAGCAGTTCAGGACTAGCGTCCTACGAGCAGTACTTC. Residues: CASSSGLASYEQYF.

V gene TRBV7-8 combines with J gene TRBJ2-2, with D unresolved. Germline V lookup: CDR1 SGHVS, CDR2 FQNEAQ. The CDR3 extends over 14 amino acids. V lost 5 bases, J lost 6 bases, and 13 bases lay in between. In DNA form, the CDR3 reads TGTGCCAGCAGCGCCGACATAGGTCCCGGGGAGCTGTTTTTT. It codes for CASSADIGPGELFF.

Turning to this clone: The same CDR3 arises from other DNA sequences in this sample as well. The CDR3 is CASSPRQGITDTQYF. The DNA for the CDR3 is TGTGCCAGCAGCCCACGACAGGGGATCACAGATACGCAGTATTTT. V is TRBV28 and J is TRBJ2-3; 8 nucleotides agree with TRBD1. V lost 6 bases to trimming and J lost 2 bases; unmatched junction nucleotides: 7. Per the germline V gene, CDR1 is MDHEN and CDR2 is SYDVKM. CDR3 length: 15 residues.

Notes on this clone: A far larger clone is one nucleotide away, so this likely arose from a read error. The chain couples TRBV11-3 to TRBJ2-5; 8 positions agree with TRBD1. J gave up 2 bases and V 5 bases, and 7 bases lay outside the gene matches. Germline assignment: CDR1 SGHNT and CDR2 YENEEA. CDR3 size: 15 residues. DNA of the CDR3: TGTGCCAGCAGCCCAGGGACAGGCAATCAAGAGACCCAGTACTTC. Amino acid sequence: CASSPGTGNQETQYF.

The chain couples TRBV9 to TRBJ1-3; D is undetermined. Germline V CDR1 and CDR2: SGDLS, YYNGEE. This CDR3 is 21 amino acids long. V was pared by 0 bases and J by 3 bases, with 28 bases between. The CDR3 region is CASSVAYSGRTSPRGGNTIYF. The CDR3 bases are TGTGCCAGCAGCGTAGCTTACTCCGGCAGGACCTCACCCCGGGGTGGAAACACCATATATTTT.

In DNA form, the CDR3 reads TGTGCCATCTCCCATATTCAGGGAGAAGCTTTCTTT. This sequence encodes CAISHIQGEAFF. V and J are TRBV10-3 and TRBJ1-1, with D perhaps TRBD1 (5 bases). The CDR3 runs to 12 residues. Trimming removed 8 bases at V and 8 bases at J, with 15 bases between. Germline assignment: CDR1 ENHRY and CDR2 SYGVKD.

A few counts support this clone. This sequence joins TRBV5-4 and TRBJ1-1; D gene uncertain. CDR1 is SGHNT and CDR2 is YYREEE in the germline V gene (reference sequence). The CDR3 is 11 amino acids. Between the trimmed V and J ends, which lost 10 bases and 10 bases, there was a span of 17 bases. The CDR3 region has the DNA TGTGCCTGTTTTGGAGGGCCTCTAGCTTTCTTT. This encodes CACFGGPLAFF.

The CDR3 DNA sequence: TGTGCCAGCAGTAAGAGACTAAACACCGGGGAGCTGTTTTTT. It translates to CASSKRLNTGELFF. The chain uses TRBV6-1 and TRBJ2-2; D might be TRBD2 (5 bases). This CDR3 has 14 residues. Trimming removed 5 bases from V and 2 bases from J, with 9 bases in between. Germline values: CDR1 MNHNS, CDR2 SASEGT.

The chain has TRBV30 and TRBJ2-1; D perhaps matches TRBD1 (6 bases). Trimming pared 5 bases from V and 8 bases from J, leaving 19 bases between. Germline values: CDR1 GTSNPN, CDR2 SVGIG (reference sequence). This CDR3 comprises 14 residues. The CDR3 DNA follows: TGTGCCTGGGGGCCTAACGTAGGGGGAGATGAGCAGTTCTTC. The encoded protein is CAWGPNVGGDEQFF.

The chain links TRBV28 to TRBJ2-1, with 7 positions matching TRBD2. The CDR3 loop spans 18 amino acids. Germline CDR1 is MDHEN and CDR2 is SYDVKM. Germline trimming cut 1 base from V and 5 bases from J; bases unmatched to any gene: 14. The CDR3 protein is CASSLFPNLAESNNEQFF. The CDR3 DNA sequence: TGTGCCAGCAGTTTATTCCCTAATCTAGCGGAGAGTAACAATGAGCAGTTCTTC.

The chain has TRBV2 and TRBJ1-2, with TRBD1 matching 8 bases. This CDR3 has 15 amino acids. Trimming took 8 bases from V and 4 from J; bases not matched to a gene: 12. Germline V gives CDR1 SNHLY, CDR2 FYNNEI. The CDR3 protein is CASGPPGGTLYGYTF. CDR3 sequence (DNA): TGTGCCAGCGGACCTCCAGGGGGCACACTCTATGGCTACACCTTC.

The rearrangement links TRBV9 to TRBJ2-7; a weak D match, TRBD1 (6 bases). Germline V gives CDR1 SGDLS, CDR2 YYNGEE. The CDR3 length is 17 residues. V lost 0 bases and J 0 bases, leaving 16 bases between the germline ends. CDR3 DNA: TGTGCCAGCAGCGTAGGGTCACGGGACATCGACTCCTACGAGCAGTACTTC. Its translation is CASSVGSRDIDSYEQYF. The variable domain in full, with the rest retrieved from reference TRBV9 and TRBJ2-7, is DSGVTQTPKHLITATGQRVTLRCSPRSGDLSVYWYQQSLDQGLQFLIQYYNGEERAKGNILERFSAQQFPDLHSELNLSSLELGDSALYFCASSVGSRDIDSYEQYFGPGTRLTVT.

The rearrangement joins TRBV7-8 to TRBJ2-7; 7 bases map to TRBD1. With 7 bases clipped from V and 3 bases from J, the junction kept 6 bases outside the gene matches. Germline V gene data show CDR1 as SGHVS and CDR2 as FQNEAQ. This CDR3 contains 13 residues. This CDR3 is CASIPTGHYEQYF. As DNA, the CDR3 is TGTGCCAGCATCCCGACAGGGCACTACGAGCAGTACTTC.

The CDR3 DNA reads TGTGCCAGCAGTGAATGGTTCAGGTTGGTGGCCTCCGAGCAGTACTTC. Encoded protein: CASSEWFRLVASEQYF. The chain links TRBV6-1 to TRBJ2-7; D is uncertain. Trimming pared 2 bases from V and 6 bases from J, leaving 20 bases between. Germline CDR1 reads MNHNS; CDR2 reads SASEGT. The CDR3 has 16 residues.

DNA for the CDR3: TGTGCCAGCGGGTCAGGGGGGACTAACTATGGCTACACCTTC. As protein: CASGSGGTNYGYTF. The chain carries TRBV5-4 and TRBJ1-2; 7 bases align to TRBD1. This CDR3 is 14 amino acids long. CDR1 is SGHNT, CDR2 YYREEE, per germline (reference sequence). After removal of 7 bases from V and 0 bases from J, the junction contained 6 bases not matched to a gene.

The chain couples TRBV19 to TRBJ2-1; 8 nucleotides match TRBD2. The V gene end was trimmed by 6 bases and the J gene end by 9 bases; junction bases not matched to a gene: 13. This CDR3 has 15 amino acids. Germline V lookup: CDR1 LNHDA, CDR2 SQIVND (reference sequence). The CDR3 region has the DNA TGTGCCAGTAGCCCGTCGGGAGGGGGGAGAGGTGAGCAGTTCTTC. Its protein is CASSPSGGGRGEQFF.

CDR3 protein: CASSVENRANTEAFF. CDR3 in DNA: TGTGCCAGCAGCGTAGAAAACAGGGCTAACACTGAAGCTTTCTTT. V and J are TRBV9 and TRBJ1-1; the D gene is possibly TRBD1 (6 bases). Trimming cost V 0 bases and J 2 bases, with 11 bases left between them. This CDR3 spans 15 amino acids. Germline values: CDR1 SGDLS, CDR2 YYNGEE.

The CDR3 bases are TGCAGCGGTCTCCTAGCGGGGACTAACTACGAGCAGTACTTC. As protein: CSGLLAGTNYEQYF. The chain joins TRBV29-1 to TRBJ2-7; 9 positions match TRBD2. Germline trimming cut 7 bases from V and 3 bases from J; bases unmatched to any gene: 10. Germline loops: CDR1 SQVTM, CDR2 ANQGSEA. The CDR3 consists of 14 residues.

This chain uses TRBV19 with TRBJ2-3; 8 positions agree with TRBD2. The CDR3 is made up of 15 amino acids. Per the germline V gene, CDR1 is LNHDA and CDR2 is SQIVND (reference sequence). V shed 3 bases and J 4 bases; nucleotides not matched to a gene: 6. The CDR3 DNA is TGTGCCAGTAGTATCTCCGGGACTAGTGCAGATACGCAGTATTTT. This encodes CASSISGTSADTQYF.

The chain is built from TRBV7-8 and TRBJ2-1; D gene unclear. Germline CDR1 reads SGHVS; CDR2 reads FQNEAQ. V gave up 8 bases and J gave up 2 bases, with 16 bases separating them. The CDR3 has 15 residues. DNA for the CDR3: TGTGCCAGCGCCCGAGTGGCGATCGCCTACAATGAGCAGTTCTTC. Translation: CASARVAIAYNEQFF. The whole variable domain, remainder taken from reference TRBV7-8 and TRBJ2-1, is GAGVSQSPRYKVAKRGQDVALRCDPISGHVSLFWYQQALGQGPEFLTYFQNEAQLDKSGLPSDRFFAERPEGSVSTLKIQRTQQEDSAVYLCASARVAIAYNEQFFGPGTRLTVL.

Remarks on this clone: Other DNA sequences within the sample encode an identical CDR3. The DNA for the CDR3 is TGTGCCAGCAGTTACTCGGGGGGAACGTCCTACGAGCAGTACTTC. This sequence encodes CASSYSGGTSYEQYF. The chain carries TRBV6-6 and TRBJ2-7, with a tentative D call TRBD2 (6 bases). V dropped 0 bases and J dropped 1 base, with 10 bases sitting between them. The CDR3 contains 15 residues. Per the germline V gene, CDR1 is MNHNY and CDR2 is SVGAGI (reference sequence).

This chain joins TRBV10-3 and TRBJ2-1, with 7 bases identical to TRBD2. Per the germline V gene, CDR1 is ENHRY and CDR2 is SYGVKD. V shed 3 bases, J shed 4 bases, and the junction held 9 bases outside the gene matches. The CDR3 length is 16 residues. The CDR3 region has the DNA TGTGCCATCAGTGAAACGGCTAGCGGTTTATACAATGAGCAGTTCTTC. Translated, it gives CAISETASGLYNEQFF.

To note about this clone: Other DNA sequences in the same sample also yield this CDR3. This chain joins TRBV28 and TRBJ2-7; D is ambiguous. This CDR3 spans 14 amino acids. The V gene's germline CDR1 is MDHEN and CDR2 SYDVKM. Trimming left V 3 bases short and J 0 bases short, with 9 bases between. CDR3 in amino acids: CASSLVGSSYEQYF. As DNA, the CDR3 is TGTGCCAGCAGTTTGGTGGGTAGCTCCTACGAGCAGTACTTC.

The chain employs TRBV5-4 and TRBJ2-6, with no clear D. This CDR3 contains 16 residues. Germline V gene sequence: CDR1 SGHNT, CDR2 YYREEE (reference sequence). Deletions cut 3 bases from V and 1 base from J, with 11 bases between. The CDR3 nucleotides read TGTGCCAGCAGCTCCCTTGTGGGGTCTGGGGCCAACGTCCTGACTTTC. As protein: CASSSLVGSGANVLTF.

In the case of this clone: One end of the junction fails to match germline, which may point to a read error. The chain couples TRBV7-9 to TRBJ2-7; D possibly corresponds to TRBD2 (5 bases). There are 10 residues in the CDR3. Per germline, CDR1 SEHNR and CDR2 FQNEAQ (reference sequence). CDR3 region: CASSVGILVF. The DNA for the CDR3 is TGTGCCAGCAGCGTCGGGATTCTTGTTTTC. Full variable domain (missing parts from reference TRBV7-9 and TRBJ2-7): DTGVSQNPRHKITKRGQNVTFRCDPISEHNRLYWYRQTLGQGPEFLTYFQNEAQLEKSRLLSDRFSAERPKGSFSTLEIQRTEQGDSAMYLCASSVGILVFGPGTRLTVT.

The rearrangement uses TRBV5-1 and TRBJ1-2, with a weak D call TRBD1 (6 bases). The CDR3 has 13 residues. Trimming left V 2 bases short and J 5 bases short, with 10 bases between. Germline CDR1 and CDR2: SGHRS and YFSETQ. CDR3 amino acids: CASSFNRVYGYTF. CDR3 coding DNA: TGCGCCAGCAGCTTTAACAGGGTGTATGGCTACACCTTC.

The CDR3 here is CASSPEVSLEQYF. The CDR3 DNA reads TGTGCCAGCAGTCCGGAGGTATCCCTCGAGCAGTACTTC. The chain joins TRBV6-5 to TRBJ2-7, with D possibly TRBD2 on 5 matching bases. Trimming pared 5 bases from V and 6 bases from J, leaving 14 bases between. There are 13 residues in the CDR3. CDR1 and CDR2 from the germline V gene are MNHEY and SVGAGI.

This clone was seen just once. The chain carries TRBV11-2 and TRBJ1-5; D is unclear. The germline CDR1 and CDR2 sequences are SGHAT and FQNNGV. The CDR3 extends over 18 amino acids. Trimming removed 5 bases from V and 0 bases from J, with 20 bases in between. The CDR3, as DNA: TGTGCCAGCAGCCGAGGTGTTGCGGGAGCTTATAGCAATCAGCCCCAGCATTTT. As protein: CASSRGVAGAYSNQPQHF. Full variable domain (outside the CDR3, taken from reference TRBV11-2 and TRBJ1-5): EAGVAQSPRYKIIEKRQSVAFWCNPISGHATLYWYQQILGQGPKLLIQFQNNGVVDDSQLPKDRFSAERLKGVDSTLKIQPAKLEDSAVYLCASSRGVAGAYSNQPQHFGDGTRLSIL.

This sequence joins TRBV7-9 and TRBJ2-3, with a tentative D call TRBD2 (5 bases). CDR1 and CDR2 (germline): SEHNR, FQNEAQ (reference sequence). The CDR3 is 16 residues long. V lost 5 bases and J lost 4, with 19 bases in between. CDR3 nucleotides: TGTGCCAGCAGCAGCGGCCCCCCCAGACGCGCAGATACGCAGTATTTT. Residues: CASSSGPPRRADTQYF.